The sample holds many counts of the clone carrying this T cell receptor (beta chain). The antigen is not known. This record comes from a study of early T cells in non-severe SARS-CoV-2 infection. Whole-study context: Sequencing input comprised bulk RNA from unsorted whole blood; chain pairing was not available.

The study's findings and limits: Anti-spike CD8 responses were favored in VDJdb matching, and private and CD4 specificities were missed.

This CDR3 has 19 amino acids. Germline V CDR1 and CDR2: MNHEY, SVGEGT. V lost 2 bases to trimming and J lost 2 bases, with 25 bases between them. Individual cDNA molecules received unique molecular identifiers during library preparation. From the 5' RACE reads, TCRdb called clonotypes with MiXCR, one entry per CDR3 protein. The repertoire includes 55,000 to 70,000 distinct CDR3 sequences, 4.9% of them detected once, and 4% to 5% sits in the top ten. Sequencing was done on a sample of whole blood. The clonotype originates from an adult who was a healthcare worker with PCR-confirmed SARS-CoV-2 infection or an uninfected control (not recorded which). The J gene is TRBJ2-7, the V gene TRBV6-2 or TRBV6-3; D ambiguous. The CDR3 loop is CASSYPLTRQPSWTYEQYF. CDR3 nucleotide sequence: TGTGCCAGCAGTTACCCTCTCACCCGGCAGCCGAGTTGGACCTACGAGCAGTACTTC.